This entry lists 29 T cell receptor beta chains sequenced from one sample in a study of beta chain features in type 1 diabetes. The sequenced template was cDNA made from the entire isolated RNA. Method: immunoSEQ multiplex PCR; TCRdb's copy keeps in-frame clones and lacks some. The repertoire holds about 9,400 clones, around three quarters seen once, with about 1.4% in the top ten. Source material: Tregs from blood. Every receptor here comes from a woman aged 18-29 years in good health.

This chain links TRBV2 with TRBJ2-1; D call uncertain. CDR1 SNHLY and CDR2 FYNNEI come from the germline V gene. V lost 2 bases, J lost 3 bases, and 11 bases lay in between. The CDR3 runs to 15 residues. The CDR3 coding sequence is TGTGCCAGCAGTGAATCCGGTGCAAACTACAATGAGCAGTTCTTC. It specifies CASSESGANYNEQFF.

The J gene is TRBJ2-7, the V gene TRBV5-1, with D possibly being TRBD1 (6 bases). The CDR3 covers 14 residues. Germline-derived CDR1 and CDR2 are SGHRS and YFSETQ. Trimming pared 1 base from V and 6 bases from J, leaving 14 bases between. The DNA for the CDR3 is TGCGCCAGCAGCTTGTACAGGGAGAACACCGAGCAGTACTTC. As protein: CASSLYRENTEQYF.

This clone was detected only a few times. CDR3 protein: CASSVRVANYGYTF. CDR3 DNA sequence: TGTGCCAGCAGCGTGAGAGTAGCTAACTATGGCTACACCTTC. The chain carries TRBV9 and TRBJ1-2; D is unresolved. The CDR3 has 14 amino acids. Trimming stripped 2 bases from V and 0 bases from J, with 8 bases between. Germline assignment: CDR1 SGDLS and CDR2 YYNGEE. Drawing the rest from reference TRBV9 and TRBJ1-2, the complete variable domain is DSGVTQTPKHLITATGQRVTLRCSPRSGDLSVYWYQQSLDQGLQFLIQYYNGEERAKGNILERFSAQQFPDLHSELNLSSLELGDSALYFCASSVRVANYGYTFGSGTRLTVV.

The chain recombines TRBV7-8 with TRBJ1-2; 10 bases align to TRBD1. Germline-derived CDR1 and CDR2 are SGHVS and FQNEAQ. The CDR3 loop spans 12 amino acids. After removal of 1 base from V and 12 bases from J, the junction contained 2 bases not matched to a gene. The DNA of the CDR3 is TGTGCCAGCAGCTTAGGACAGGGGGCGAACACCTTC. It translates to CASSLGQGANTF.

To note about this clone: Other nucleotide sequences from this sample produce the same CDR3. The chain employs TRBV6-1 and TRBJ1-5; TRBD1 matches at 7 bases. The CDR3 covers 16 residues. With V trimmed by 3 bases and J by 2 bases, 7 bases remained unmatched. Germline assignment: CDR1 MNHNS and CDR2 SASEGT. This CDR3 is CASSERGRLGNQPQHF. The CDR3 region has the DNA TGTGCCAGCAGTGAGAGGGGGCGATTAGGCAATCAGCCCCAGCATTTT.

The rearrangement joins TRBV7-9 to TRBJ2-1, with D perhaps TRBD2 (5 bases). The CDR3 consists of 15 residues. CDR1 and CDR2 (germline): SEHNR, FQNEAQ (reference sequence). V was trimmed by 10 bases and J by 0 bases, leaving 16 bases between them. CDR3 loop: CATSKKGSSYNEQFF. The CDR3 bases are TGTGCCACATCGAAGAAAGGGAGCTCCTACAATGAGCAGTTCTTC.

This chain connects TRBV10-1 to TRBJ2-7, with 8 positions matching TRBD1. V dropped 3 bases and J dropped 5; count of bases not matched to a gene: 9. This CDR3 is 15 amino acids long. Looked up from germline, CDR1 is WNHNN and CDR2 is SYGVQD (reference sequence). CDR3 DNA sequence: TGCGCCAGCAGTGATGGTCAGGGGGCTATCCACGAGCAGTACTTC. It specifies CASSDGQGAIHEQYF.

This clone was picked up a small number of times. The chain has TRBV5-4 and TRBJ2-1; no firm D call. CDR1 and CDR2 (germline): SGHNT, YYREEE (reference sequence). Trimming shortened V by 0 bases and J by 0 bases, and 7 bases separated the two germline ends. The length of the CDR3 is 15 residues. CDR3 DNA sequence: TGTGCCAGCAGCTTGGGGCAAAGCTCCTACAATGAGCAGTTCTTC. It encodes CASSLGQSSYNEQFF.

This CDR3 reads CASSLGPGLQATNEKLFF. As DNA, the CDR3 is TGCGCCAGCAGCTTGGGGCCGGGACTCCAAGCAACTAATGAAAAACTGTTTTTT. This chain uses TRBV5-1 with TRBJ1-4; possibly TRBD1 for D (5 bases). Germline V gene sequence: CDR1 SGHRS, CDR2 YFSETQ. The CDR3 length is 18 residues. Trimming stripped 0 bases from V and 0 bases from J, with 15 bases between.

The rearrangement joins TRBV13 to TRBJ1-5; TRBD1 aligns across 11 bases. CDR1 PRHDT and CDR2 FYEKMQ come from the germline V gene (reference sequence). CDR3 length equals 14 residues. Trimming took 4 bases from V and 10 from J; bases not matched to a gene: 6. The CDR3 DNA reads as TGTGCCAGCAGCTCGGGACAGGGGGTTGATCCCCAGCATTTT. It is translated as CASSSGQGVDPQHF.

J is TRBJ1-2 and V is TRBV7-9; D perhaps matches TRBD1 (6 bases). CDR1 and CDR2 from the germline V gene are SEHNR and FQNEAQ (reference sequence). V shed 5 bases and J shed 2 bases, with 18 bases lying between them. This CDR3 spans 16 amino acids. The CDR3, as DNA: TGTGCCAGCAGCGGCCCTCTAAAGGGGGGGAACTATGGCTACACCTTC. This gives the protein CASSGPLKGGNYGYTF.

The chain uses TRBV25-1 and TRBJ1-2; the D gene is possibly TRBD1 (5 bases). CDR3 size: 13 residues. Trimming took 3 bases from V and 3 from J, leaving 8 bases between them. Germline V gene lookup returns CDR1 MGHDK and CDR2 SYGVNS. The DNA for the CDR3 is TGTGCCAGCAGTGATACAGGAGACTATGGCTACACCTTC. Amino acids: CASSDTGDYGYTF.

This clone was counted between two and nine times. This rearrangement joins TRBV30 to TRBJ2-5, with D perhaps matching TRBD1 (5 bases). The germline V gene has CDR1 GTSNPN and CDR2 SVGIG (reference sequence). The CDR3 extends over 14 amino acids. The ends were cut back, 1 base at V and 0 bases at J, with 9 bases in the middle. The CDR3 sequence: CAWSARTYQETQYF. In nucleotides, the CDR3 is TGTGCCTGGAGTGCTCGGACATACCAAGAGACCCAGTACTTC.

For the CDR3, the DNA is TGTGCCAGCTCACCATCCATCGGGACAGGGGGCTCCATCGAGCAGTACTTC. Its translation is CASSPSIGTGGSIEQYF. The V and J genes are TRBV18 and TRBJ2-5; 12 positions match TRBD1. The DNA end is more similar to TRBJ2-7, so the J call may be wrong. The CDR3 has 17 amino acids. Germline CDR1 KGHSH, CDR2 LQKENI.

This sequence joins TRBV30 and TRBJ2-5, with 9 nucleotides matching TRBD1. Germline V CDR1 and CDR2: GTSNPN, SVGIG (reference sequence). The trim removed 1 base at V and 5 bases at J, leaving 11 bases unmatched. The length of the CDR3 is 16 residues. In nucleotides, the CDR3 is TGTGCCTGGAGTGGCGAGGGACAGGGTTATCGGGAGACCCAGTACTTC. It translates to CAWSGEGQGYRETQYF.

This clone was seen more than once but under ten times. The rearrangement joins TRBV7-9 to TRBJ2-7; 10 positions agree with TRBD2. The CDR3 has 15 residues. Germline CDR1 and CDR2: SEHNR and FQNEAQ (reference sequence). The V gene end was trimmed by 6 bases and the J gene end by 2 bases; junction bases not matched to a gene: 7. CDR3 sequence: CASRLGTSEPYEQYF. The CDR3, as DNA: TGTGCCAGCAGACTAGGGACTAGCGAACCCTACGAGCAGTACTTC.

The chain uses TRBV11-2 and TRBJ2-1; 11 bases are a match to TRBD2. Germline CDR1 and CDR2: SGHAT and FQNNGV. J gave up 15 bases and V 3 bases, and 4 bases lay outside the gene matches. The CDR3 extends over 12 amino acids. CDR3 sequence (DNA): TGTGCCAGCAGCTTTACTAGCGGGAGAGGGTTCTTC. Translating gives CASSFTSGRGFF. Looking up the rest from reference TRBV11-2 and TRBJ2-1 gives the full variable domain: EAGVAQSPRYKIIEKRQSVAFWCNPISGHATLYWYQQILGQGPKLLIQFQNNGVVDDSQLPKDRFSAERLKGVDSTLKIQPAKLEDSAVYLCASSFTSGRGFFGPGTRLTVL.

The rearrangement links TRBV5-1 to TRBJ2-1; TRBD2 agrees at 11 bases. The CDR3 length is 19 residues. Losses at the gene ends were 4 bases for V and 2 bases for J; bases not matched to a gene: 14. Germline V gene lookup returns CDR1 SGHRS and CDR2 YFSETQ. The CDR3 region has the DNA TGCGCCAGCAGCCCAAGACCTGGACTAGCGGGCACCCCCTACAATGAGCAGTTCTTC. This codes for CASSPRPGLAGTPYNEQFF.

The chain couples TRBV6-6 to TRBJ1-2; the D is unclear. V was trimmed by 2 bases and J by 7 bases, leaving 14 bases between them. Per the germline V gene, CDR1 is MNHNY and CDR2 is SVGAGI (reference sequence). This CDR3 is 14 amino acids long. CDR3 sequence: CASSYAREVSGYTF. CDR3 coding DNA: TGTGCCAGCAGTTACGCGCGGGAAGTCAGTGGCTACACCTTC.

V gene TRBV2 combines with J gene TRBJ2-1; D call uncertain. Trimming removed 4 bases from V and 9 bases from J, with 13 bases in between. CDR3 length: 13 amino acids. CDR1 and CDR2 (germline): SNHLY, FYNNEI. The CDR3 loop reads CASSVLPVGEQFF. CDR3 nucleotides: TGTGCCAGCAGTGTTCTCCCGGTTGGTGAGCAGTTCTTC.

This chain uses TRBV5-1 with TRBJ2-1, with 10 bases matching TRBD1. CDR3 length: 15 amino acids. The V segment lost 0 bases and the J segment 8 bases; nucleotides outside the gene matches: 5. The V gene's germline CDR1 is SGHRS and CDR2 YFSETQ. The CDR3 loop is CASSLVGDRGYEQFF. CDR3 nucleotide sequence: TGCGCCAGCAGCTTGGTGGGGGACAGGGGATATGAGCAGTTCTTC.

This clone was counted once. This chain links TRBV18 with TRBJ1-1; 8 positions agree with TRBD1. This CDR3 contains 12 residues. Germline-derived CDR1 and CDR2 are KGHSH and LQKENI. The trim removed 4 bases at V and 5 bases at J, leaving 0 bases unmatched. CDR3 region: CASSRQGTEAFF. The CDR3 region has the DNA TGTGCCAGCTCACGACAGGGGACTGAAGCTTTCTTT. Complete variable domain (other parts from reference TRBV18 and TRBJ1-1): NAGVMQNPRHLVRRRGQEARLRCSPMKGHSHVYWYRQLPEEGLKFMVYLQKENIIDESGMPKERFSAEFPKEGPSILRIQQVVRGDSAAYFCASSRQGTEAFFGQGTRLTVV.

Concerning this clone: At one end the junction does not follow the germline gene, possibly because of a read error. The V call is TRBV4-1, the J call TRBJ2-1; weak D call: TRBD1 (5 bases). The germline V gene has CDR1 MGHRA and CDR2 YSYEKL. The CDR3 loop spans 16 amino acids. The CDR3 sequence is CASSQVPGNYYDEQFF. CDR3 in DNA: TGCGCCAGCAGCCAAGTTCCAGGGAACTACTACGATGAGCAGTTCTTC.

CDR3 nucleotide sequence: TGTGCCAGCAGTGAAAGGTGGGGGGGCGTCAATGAGCAGTTCTTC. Translating gives CASSERWGGVNEQFF. The rearrangement links TRBV25-1 to TRBJ2-1; possible D gene TRBD2, 7 bases. Germline CDR1 is MGHDK and CDR2 is SYGVNS. V dropped 2 bases and J dropped 6 bases, with 14 bases sitting between them. This CDR3 contains 15 residues.

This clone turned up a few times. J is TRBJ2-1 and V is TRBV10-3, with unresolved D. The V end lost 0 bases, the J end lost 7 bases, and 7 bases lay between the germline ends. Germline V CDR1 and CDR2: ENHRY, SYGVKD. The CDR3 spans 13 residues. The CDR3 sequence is CAISESIRNEQFF. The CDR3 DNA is TGTGCCATCAGTGAGTCTATCCGGAATGAGCAGTTCTTC.

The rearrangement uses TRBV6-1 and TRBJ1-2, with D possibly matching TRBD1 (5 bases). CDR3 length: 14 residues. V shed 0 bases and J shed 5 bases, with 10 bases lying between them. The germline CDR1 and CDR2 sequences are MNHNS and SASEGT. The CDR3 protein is CASSEAPGPYGYTF. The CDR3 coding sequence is TGTGCCAGCAGTGAAGCGCCAGGGCCATATGGCTACACCTTC.

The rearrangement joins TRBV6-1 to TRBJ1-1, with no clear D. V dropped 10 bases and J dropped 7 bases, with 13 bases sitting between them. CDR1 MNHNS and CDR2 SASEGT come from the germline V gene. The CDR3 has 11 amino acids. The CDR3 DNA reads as TGTGCCAACGTGCGGACTAATGAAGCTTTCTTT. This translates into CANVRTNEAFF.

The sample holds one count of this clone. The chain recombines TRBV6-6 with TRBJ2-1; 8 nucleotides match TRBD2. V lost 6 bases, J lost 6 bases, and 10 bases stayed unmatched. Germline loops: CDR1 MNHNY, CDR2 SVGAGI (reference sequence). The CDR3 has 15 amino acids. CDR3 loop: CASSTRSGGGNEQFF. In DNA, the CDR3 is TGTGCCAGCAGCACCCGTTCGGGGGGGGGCAATGAGCAGTTCTTC.

CDR3 coding DNA: TGTGCCAGCAGCTTATTTCTCGATGGCTACACCTTC. This sequence encodes CASSLFLDGYTF. J is TRBJ1-2 and V is TRBV7-8, with D unclear. The germline V gene has CDR1 SGHVS and CDR2 FQNEAQ. V was trimmed by 2 bases and J by 6 bases, leaving 7 bases between them. The CDR3 sequence is 12 residues long.